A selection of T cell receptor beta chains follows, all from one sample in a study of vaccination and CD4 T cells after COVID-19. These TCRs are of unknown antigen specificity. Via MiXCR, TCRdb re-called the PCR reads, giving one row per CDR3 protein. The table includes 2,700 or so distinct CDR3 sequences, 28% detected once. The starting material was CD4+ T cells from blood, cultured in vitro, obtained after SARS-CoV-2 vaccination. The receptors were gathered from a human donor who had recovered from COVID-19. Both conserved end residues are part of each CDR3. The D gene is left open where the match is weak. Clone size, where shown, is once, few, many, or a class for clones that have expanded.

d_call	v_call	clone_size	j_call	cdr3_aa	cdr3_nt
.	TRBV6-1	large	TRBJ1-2	CASSVRRGGAPDYGYTF	TGTGCCAGCAGTGTCCGGCGGGGGGGGGCCCCGGACTATGGCTACACCTTC
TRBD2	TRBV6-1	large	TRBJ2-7	CASSSRGGGALHEQYF	TGTGCCAGCAGCAGCCGGGGCGGGGGGGCACTCCACGAGCAGTACTTC
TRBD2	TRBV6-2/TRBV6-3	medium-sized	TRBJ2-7	CASSPLRAGGIYEQYF	TGTGCCAGCAGTCCCCTCCGAGCGGGGGGAATCTACGAGCAGTACTTC
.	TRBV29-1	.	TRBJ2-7	CSVEIVTSSSYEQYF	TGCAGCGTTGAAATAGTGACAAGCAGCTCCTACGAGCAGTACTTC
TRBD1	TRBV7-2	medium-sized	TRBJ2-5	CASSLVGTGSQETQYF	TGTGCCAGCAGCTTAGTGGGGACAGGGTCCCAAGAGACCCAGTACTTC
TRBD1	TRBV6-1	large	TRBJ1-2	CASTVQGAVNGYTF	TGTGCCAGCACGGTGCAGGGGGCGGTTAATGGCTACACCTTC
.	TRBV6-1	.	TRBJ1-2	CASSDVGGYTF	TGTGCCAGCAGTGACGTAGGGGGCTACACCTTC
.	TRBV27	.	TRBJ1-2	CASSLSGIGGYTF	TGTGCCAGCAGTTTATCAGGGATAGGTGGCTACACCTTC
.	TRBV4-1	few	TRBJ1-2	CASSQGQGRDYGYTF	TGCGCCAGCAGCCAAGGCCAGGGCCGGGACTATGGCTACACCTTC
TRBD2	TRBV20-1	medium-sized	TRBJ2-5	CSARPRTSGGASTQYF	TGCAGTGCTAGACCGCGGACTAGCGGGGGGGCCTCGACCCAGTACTTC
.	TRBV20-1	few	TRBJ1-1	CSASTGNTEAFF	TGCAGTGCTAGTACCGGGAACACTGAAGCTTTCTTT
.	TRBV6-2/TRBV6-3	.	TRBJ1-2	CASSYSTENYGYTF	TGTGCCAGCAGTTACTCAACAGAGAACTATGGCTACACCTTC
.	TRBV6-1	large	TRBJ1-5	CASSQDSPGRGYSNQPQHF	TGTGCCAGCAGTCAGGACAGTCCGGGGAGGGGCTATAGCAATCAGCCCCAGCATTTT
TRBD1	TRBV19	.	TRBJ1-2	CASREGANGYTF	TGTGCCAGTAGAGAGGGGGCTAATGGCTACACCTTC
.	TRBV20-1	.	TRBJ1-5	CSAKDGGVNQPQHF	TGCAGTGCTAAAGATGGGGGAGTTAATCAGCCCCAGCATTTT